This T cell receptor beta chain was obtained from a study of cytomegalovirus exposure and HLA in healthy donors. Vbeta (60) and Jbeta (13) primers were used in the PCR. Assay used: immunoSEQ multiplex PCR; TCRdb lists only in-frame clones, some missing. This table has some 200,000 clones, 65% to 90% appearing once. Study observations and caveats: Researchers reported in a later analysis that a missense DCLRE1C variant was tied to TCR beta V- and J-gene trimming. Later analysis reportedly placed an Asian-associated ancestry cluster below the roughly 700-donor mean in N-insertions. Cytomegalovirus association was assigned to some 160 TCR beta chains.

As to this clone: Its antigen is unknown.

This CDR3 spans 15 amino acids. J lost 5 bases, V lost 6 bases, and 9 bases had no gene match. Germline V CDR1 and CDR2: MDHEN, SYDVKM. The chain recombines TRBV28 with TRBJ2-1; 8 nucleotides line up with TRBD1. The sequence was obtained from a girl aged 5 to 17 in good health and CMV-seronegative. Sequenced sample: PBMCs. CDR3 sequence (DNA): TGTGCCAGCAGCGCCTGGACAGGGCGGGACAATGAGCAGTTCTTC. Translating it yields CASSAWTGRDNEQFF.